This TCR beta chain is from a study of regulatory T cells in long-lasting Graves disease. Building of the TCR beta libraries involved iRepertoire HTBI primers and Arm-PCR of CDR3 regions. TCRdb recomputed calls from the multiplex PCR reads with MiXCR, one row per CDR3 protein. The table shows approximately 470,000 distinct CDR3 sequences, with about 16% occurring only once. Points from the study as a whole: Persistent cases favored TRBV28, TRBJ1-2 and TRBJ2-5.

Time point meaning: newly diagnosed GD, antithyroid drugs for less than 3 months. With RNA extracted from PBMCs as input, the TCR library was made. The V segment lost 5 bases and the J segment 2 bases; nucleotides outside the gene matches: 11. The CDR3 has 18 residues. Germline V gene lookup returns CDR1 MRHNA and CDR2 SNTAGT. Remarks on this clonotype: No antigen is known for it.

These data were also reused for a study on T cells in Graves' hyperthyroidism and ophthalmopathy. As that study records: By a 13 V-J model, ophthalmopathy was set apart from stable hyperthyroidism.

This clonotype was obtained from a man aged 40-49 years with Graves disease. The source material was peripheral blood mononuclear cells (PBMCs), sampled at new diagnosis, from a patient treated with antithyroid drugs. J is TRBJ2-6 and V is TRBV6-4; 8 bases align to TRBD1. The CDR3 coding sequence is TGTGCCAGCAGTCCGGTGTCAGGGGGCGCAACTGGGGCCAACGTCCTGACTTTC. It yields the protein CASSPVSGGATGANVLTF.